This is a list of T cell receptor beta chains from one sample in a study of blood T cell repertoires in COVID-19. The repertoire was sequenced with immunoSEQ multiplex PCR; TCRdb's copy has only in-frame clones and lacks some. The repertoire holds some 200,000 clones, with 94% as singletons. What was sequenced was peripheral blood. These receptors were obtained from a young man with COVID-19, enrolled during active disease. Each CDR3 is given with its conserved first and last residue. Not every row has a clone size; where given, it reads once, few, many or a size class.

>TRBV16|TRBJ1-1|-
CASSQSDGQGLAEAFF
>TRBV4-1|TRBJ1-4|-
CASSQVGGQGGEKLFF
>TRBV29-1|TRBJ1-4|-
CSVAGRATNEKLFF
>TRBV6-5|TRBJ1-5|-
CASRTGTVSNQPQHF
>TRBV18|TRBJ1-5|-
CASSPSGSNQPQHF
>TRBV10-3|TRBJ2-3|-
CAISEAGTSNTDTQYF
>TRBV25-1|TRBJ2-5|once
CASSYSSGGIETQYF
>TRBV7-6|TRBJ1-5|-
CASSAQDRGNNQPQHF
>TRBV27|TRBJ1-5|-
CASSTNGQGIGSGQPQHF
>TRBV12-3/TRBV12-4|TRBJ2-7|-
CASSSGFPYEQYF
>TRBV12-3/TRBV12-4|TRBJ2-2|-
CASIRGDTGELFF
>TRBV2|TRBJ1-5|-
CASSRDSLSNQPQHF
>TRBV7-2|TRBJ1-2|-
CASSSLDRNYGYTF
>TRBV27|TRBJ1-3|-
CASSFRGSSGNTIYF